This TCR beta chain was retrieved from a study of radiation and T cells in renal cell carcinoma. Indicated time point: blood 4 weeks post-SBRT, at nephrectomy. Specified treatment: 15 Gy SBRT to primary tumor, nephrectomy 4 weeks later. The data were produced by immunoSEQ multiplex PCR, yet TCRdb's version contains in-frame clones alone and is incomplete. In the table there are about 83,000 clones, over 80% of which are singletons. The TCR originated in a woman in her sixties or seventies with renal cell carcinoma. The material was blood, obtained from a patient whose treatment included radiotherapy and nephrectomy.

The CDR3 sequence is CAWRGRERELRGNEQFF. Written as DNA, the CDR3 is TGTGCCTGGAGGGGTAGGGAGCGGGAGTTGAGGGGCAATGAGCAGTTCTTC. The rearrangement joins TRBV30 to TRBJ2-1, with TRBD2 identical over 8 bases. Looked up from germline, CDR1 is GTSNPN and CDR2 is SVGIG (reference sequence). The ends lost 3 bases at V and 6 bases at J; junction bases unmatched: 16. The CDR3 loop spans 17 amino acids. The full variable domain, rest sourced from reference TRBV30 and TRBJ2-1, is SQTIHQWPATLVQPVGSPLSLECTVEGTSNPNLYWYRQAAGRGLQLLFYSVGIGQISSEVPQNLSASRPQDRQFILSSKKLLLSDSGFYLCAWRGRERELRGNEQFFGPGTRLTVL.